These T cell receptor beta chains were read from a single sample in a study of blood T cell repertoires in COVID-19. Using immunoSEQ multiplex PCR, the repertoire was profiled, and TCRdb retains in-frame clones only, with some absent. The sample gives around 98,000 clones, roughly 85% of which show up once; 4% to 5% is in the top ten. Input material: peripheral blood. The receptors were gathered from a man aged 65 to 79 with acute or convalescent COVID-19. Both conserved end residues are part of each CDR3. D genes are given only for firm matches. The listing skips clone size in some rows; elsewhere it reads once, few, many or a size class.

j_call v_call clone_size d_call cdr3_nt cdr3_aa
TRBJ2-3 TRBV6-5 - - TGTGCCAGCAGTTACTCGATGGGCGGCACAGATACGCAGTATTTT CASSYSMGGTDTQYF
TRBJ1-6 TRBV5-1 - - TGCGCCAGCAGCTTGGACATCATGTCACCCCTCCACTTT CASSLDIMSPLHF
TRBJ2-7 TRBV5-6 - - TGTGCCAGCAGCTCCCAGTACGAGCAGTACTTC CASSSQYEQYF
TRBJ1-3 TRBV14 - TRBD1 TGTGCCAGCAGCCAGGCGGGACAGGGAGTTCGAAACACCATATATTTT CASSQAGQGVRNTIYF
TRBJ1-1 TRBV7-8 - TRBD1 TGTGCCAGCAGCTTACAAACAGGGGGGGGCACTGAAGCTTTCTTT CASSLQTGGGTEAFF
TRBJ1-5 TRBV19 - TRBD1 TGTGCCAGTAGTATAAGCGGACAGGGAGCGCAGCCCCAGCATTTT CASSISGQGAQPQHF
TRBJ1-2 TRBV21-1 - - TGTGCCAGCAGCAAAGGTGACAGGAACTCTGGCTACACCTTC CASSKGDRNSGYTF
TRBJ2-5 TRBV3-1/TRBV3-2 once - TGTGCCAGCAGCCCCTTCGAAGAGACCCAGTACTTC CASSPFEETQYF
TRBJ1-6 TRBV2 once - TGTGCCAGCAGTGAAGCACAGGGCTTCTCCTATAATTCACCCCTCCACTTT CASSEAQGFSYNSPLHF
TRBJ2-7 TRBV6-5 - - TGTGCCAGCAGTTACTCGGGGGGGCCGGGCGAGCAGTACTTC CASSYSGGPGEQYF
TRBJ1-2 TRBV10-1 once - TGCGCCAGCAGTAACGCAGGGGATACGAACTATGGCTACACCTTC CASSNAGDTNYGYTF
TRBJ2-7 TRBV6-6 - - TGTGCCAGCAGTACCGGTACAGGGACCCCTCTCTACGAGCAGTACTTC CASSTGTGTPLYEQYF
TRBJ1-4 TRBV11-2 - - TGTGCCAGCAGCTTAATCCGGACACCTAATGAAAAACTGTTTTTT CASSLIRTPNEKLFF
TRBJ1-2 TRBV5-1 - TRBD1 TGCGCCAGCAGCTTCTGGGACAGGGGGCATGGCTACACCTTC CASSFWDRGHGYTF
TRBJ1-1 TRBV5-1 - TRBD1 TGCGCCAGCAGCTACCAAATACAGGGGGTGAACACTGAAGCTTTCTTT CASSYQIQGVNTEAFF
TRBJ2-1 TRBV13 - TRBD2 TGTGCCAGCAGCCGTTCTACCGGGGGGGCCGGTGTCGATGAGCAGTTCTTC CASSRSTGGAGVDEQFF
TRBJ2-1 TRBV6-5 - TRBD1 TGTGCCAGCAGCCTAGGGACAGGGCTTTACAATGAGCAGTTCTTC CASSLGTGLYNEQFF
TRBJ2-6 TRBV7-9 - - TGTGCCAGCAGCTTAGAGGTTGGCAGGGCTGGGGCCAACGTCCTGACTTTC CASSLEVGRAGANVLTF
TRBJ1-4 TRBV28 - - TGTGCCAGCAGCGGCGGTGGGGGGTCTGGAAAACTGTTTTTT CASSGGGGSGKLFF
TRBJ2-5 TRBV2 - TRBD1 TGTGCCAGCAGGGCACCACAGGGGTCAGAGACCCAGTACTTC CASRAPQGSETQYF
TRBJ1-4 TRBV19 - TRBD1 TGTGCCAGTAGTTCCACAGGGGGCGCTGATGAAAAACTGTTTTTT CASSSTGGADEKLFF
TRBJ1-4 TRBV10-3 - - TGTGCCATCAGCCCCGGGACACAGGATGAAAAACTGTTTTTT CAISPGTQDEKLFF
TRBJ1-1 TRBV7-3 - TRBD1 TGTGCCAGCAGCTTGGACAGGCAAATGAACACTGAAGCTTTCTTT CASSLDRQMNTEAFF
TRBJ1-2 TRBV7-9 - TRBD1 TGTGCCAGCAGCCAGGACAGGATCTATGGCTACACCTTC CASSQDRIYGYTF
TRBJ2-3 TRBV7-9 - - TGTGCCAGCAGCCCACCCGGGACAACCGGGACAGATACGCAGTATTTT CASSPPGTTGTDTQYF
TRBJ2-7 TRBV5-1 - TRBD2 TGCGCCAGCAGCCCGGAAGGACTAGCGGGGTCCTACGAGCAGTACTTC CASSPEGLAGSYEQYF
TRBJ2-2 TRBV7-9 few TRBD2 TGTGCCAGCAGCTTCTATGGACTTAGCGGGGGACCGAACACCGGGGAGCTGTTTTTT CASSFYGLSGGPNTGELFF
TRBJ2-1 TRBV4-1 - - TGCGCCAGCAGCCAAGGAGGGACACCCTACAATGAGCAGTTCTTC CASSQGGTPYNEQFF
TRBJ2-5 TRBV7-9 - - TGTGCCAGCAGCCGTGGGACACTAGGAGAGACCCAGTACTTC CASSRGTLGETQYF
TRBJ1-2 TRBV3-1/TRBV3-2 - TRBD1 TGTGCCAGCAGCCAAGAGAAGGACAGGGGGGATGGCTACACCTTC CASSQEKDRGDGYTF
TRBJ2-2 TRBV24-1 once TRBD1 TGTGCCACAAGAGACGACAGGGGCACCGGGGAGCTGTTTTTT CATRDDRGTGELFF
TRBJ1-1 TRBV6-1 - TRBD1 TGTGCCAGCAGTGAAGACAGGGGCACTGAAGCTTTCTTT CASSEDRGTEAFF
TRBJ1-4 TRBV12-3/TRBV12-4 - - TGTGCCAGCAGTTACGGACAGAATGAAAAACTGTTTTTT CASSYGQNEKLFF
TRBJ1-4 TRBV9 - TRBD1 TGTGCCAGCAGCCCCGGACAGGGGGAGGCTGAAAAACTGTTTTTT CASSPGQGEAEKLFF
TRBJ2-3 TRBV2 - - TGTGCCACCCACCTCGAGTCCCCCTATAGCACAGATACGCAGTATTTT CATHLESPYSTDTQYF
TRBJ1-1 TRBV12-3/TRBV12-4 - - TGTGCCAGCAGGGGACAGAACACTGAAGCTTTCTTT CASRGQNTEAFF
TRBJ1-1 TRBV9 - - TGTGCCAGCAGCGTTCACAGGAACACTGAAGCTTTCTTT CASSVHRNTEAFF
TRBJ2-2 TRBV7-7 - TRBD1 TGTGCCAGCAGCTTCCAGGGGGTGAACACCGGGGAGCTGTTTTTT CASSFQGVNTGELFF
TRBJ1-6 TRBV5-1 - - TGCGCCAGCAGCCGAGAGGGGAGGGAGAATTCACCCCTCCACTTT CASSREGRENSPLHF
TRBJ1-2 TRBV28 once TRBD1 TGTGCCGGGCGGGATCCAGGGGGCGGCTACACCTTC CAGRDPGGGYTF
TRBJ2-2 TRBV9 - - TGTGCCAGCGGCCGCGGCGACACCGGGGAGCTGTTTTTT CASGRGDTGELFF
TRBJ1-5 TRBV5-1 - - TGCGCCAGCAGCTTGGATGTAGATCAGCCCCAGCATTTT CASSLDVDQPQHF
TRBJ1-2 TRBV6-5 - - TGTGCCAGCAGTTACGAGGTGACCCGTGGCTACACCTTC CASSYEVTRGYTF
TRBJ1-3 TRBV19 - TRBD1 TGTGCCAGTAGTATTTCGACAGGGTCGGGGGGAAACACCATATATTTT CASSISTGSGGNTIYF
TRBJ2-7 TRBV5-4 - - TGTGCCAGCAGCTTGGAACAGGGTTTCTACGAGCAGTACTTC CASSLEQGFYEQYF
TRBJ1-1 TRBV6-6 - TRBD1 TGTGCCAGCAGTCCCGAGGGACAGGGTCTGACTGAAGCTTTCTTT CASSPEGQGLTEAFF
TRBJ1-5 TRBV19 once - TGTGCCAGTAGTACCCCGAGGGAAAATCAGCCCCAGCATTTT CASSTPRENQPQHF